Sequencing of this T cell receptor beta chain was carried out in a study of control samples from healthy donors and cancer patients. Only in-frame clones appear in the TCRdb table, and some are missing; sequencing was by immunoSEQ multiplex PCR. The profile covers under 85,000 clones, with 90% to 95% appearing a single time and 6.2% taken by the ten largest. The CDR3 loop spans 16 amino acids. The germline V gene has CDR1 SGDLS and CDR2 YYNGEE. After removal of 4 bases from V and 2 bases from J, the junction contained 7 bases not matched to a gene. Sequenced material: blood. This chain connects TRBV9 to TRBJ2-7; the match to TRBD2 covers 12 bases. The sequence came from a woman aged 40 to 50 in good health. The CDR3 DNA is TGTGCCAGCAGCCCCGCTAGCGGGGGGGACGCCTACGAGCAGTACTTC. Its protein is CASSPASGGDAYEQYF.